These 16 T cell receptor beta chains originate from one sample sequenced in a study of early T cells in non-severe SARS-CoV-2 infection. TCRdb recomputed calls from the 5' RACE reads with MiXCR, one row per CDR3 protein. The sample carries some 60,000 distinct CDR3 sequences, roughly 9.7% recorded once. Sequencing was performed on whole blood. Every receptor here comes from an adult who was a healthcare worker with PCR-confirmed SARS-CoV-2 infection or an uninfected control (not recorded which).

The sample holds many counts of this clonotype. This chain joins TRBV7-3 and TRBJ2-1; either TRBD1 or TRBD2 may supply D (5 bases each). Looked up from germline, CDR1 is SGHTA and CDR2 is FQGTGA. This CDR3 comprises 17 residues. Trimming stripped 5 bases from V and 4 bases from J, with 21 bases between. The CDR3 loop is CASSLGARGVGYNEQFF. CDR3 nucleotides: TGTGCCAGCAGCCTAGGGGCACGGGGAGTGGGTTACAATGAGCAGTTCTTC.

This clonotype has at least ten counts. The CDR3 nucleotides read TGCGCCAGCAGCTTGGAGGACGAGCAGTACTTC. This sequence encodes CASSLEDEQYF. The chain couples TRBV5-1 to TRBJ2-7; D gene uncertain. The CDR3 is made up of 11 amino acids. Trimming removed 0 bases from V and 5 bases from J, with 3 bases in between. Germline CDR1 SGHRS, CDR2 YFSETQ.

In regard to this clonotype: The junction shows a germline mismatch at one end, possibly a read error. The rearrangement uses TRBV5-1 and TRBJ2-3, with D perhaps matching TRBD2 (5 bases). Per the germline V gene, CDR1 is SGHRS and CDR2 is YFSETQ. This CDR3 spans 11 amino acids. The DNA for the CDR3 is TGCGTCAGCGGAAGTGGGAATACGCAGTATTTT. It is translated as CVSGSGNTQYF.

This clonotype has a count of ten or more. This chain uses TRBV7-8 with TRBJ1-5, with a weak D call TRBD1 (6 bases). Trimming left V 1 base short and J 0 bases short, with 13 bases between. CDR3 length: 17 amino acids. Germline V gives CDR1 SGHVS, CDR2 FQNEAQ. The CDR3 protein is CASSLVGGGYSNQPQHF. The CDR3 DNA sequence: TGTGCCAGCAGCTTAGTAGGGGGAGGGTATAGCAATCAGCCCCAGCATTTT.

This clonotype was seen at least ten times. The rearrangement joins TRBV3-1 to TRBJ2-2; 10 bases agree with TRBD1. Unmatched junction bases numbered 5, after V lost 6 bases and J lost 1 base. Germline loops: CDR1 LGHDT, CDR2 YNNKEL (reference sequence). This CDR3 contains 16 residues. CDR3 DNA: TGTGCCAGCAGGGGAAGGGACAGGGGGAACACCGGGGAGCTGTTTTTT. Translating gives CASRGRDRGNTGELFF.

This clonotype was recorded a few times. This chain connects TRBV12-3 or TRBV12-4 to TRBJ1-5; D perhaps matches TRBD1 (5 bases). V lost 3 bases and J lost 7, with 10 bases in between. The CDR3 has 13 amino acids. CDR3 region: CASSFGREQPQHF. CDR3 in DNA: TGTGCCAGCAGTTTTGGCAGGGAGCAGCCCCAGCATTTT.

The V call is TRBV6-5, the J call TRBJ2-5; D is unclear. CDR1 MNHEY and CDR2 SVGAGI come from the germline V gene. V was shortened by 6 bases and J by 7 bases, with 18 bases between the two germline ends. This CDR3 has 14 amino acids. The CDR3 coding sequence is TGTGCCAGCAGCAAACTCACAACTACCGGGACCCAGTACTTC. This gives the protein CASSKLTTTGTQYF.

Concerning this clonotype: At one end, the junction sequence differs from germline, possibly due to a read error. V gene TRBV11-1 combines with J gene TRBJ2-7; 7 positions agree with TRBD1. The germline gives CDR1 SGHAT, CDR2 FQDESV (reference sequence). The CDR3 has 13 amino acids. The CDR3 DNA reads TGTGCCAACAGCAAAACAGGGGCCTACGAGCAGTACTTC. This translates into CANSKTGAYEQYF.

This clonotype was counted a few times. The V and J genes are TRBV29-1 and TRBJ1-1; no definite D call. The germline CDR1 and CDR2 sequences are SQVTM and ANQGSEA. The V end lost 1 base, the J end lost 8 bases, and 8 bases lay between the germline ends. The CDR3 is 11 amino acids. CDR3 amino acids: CSVEVGFEAFF. For the CDR3, the DNA is TGCAGCGTTGAAGTTGGTTTCGAAGCTTTCTTT.

This clonotype occurred a few times. CDR3 nucleotide sequence: TGTGCCAGCAGAAGTAGCGGTTCCTACAATGAGCAGTTCTTC. Translating it yields CASRSSGSYNEQFF. The chain employs TRBV5-4 and TRBJ2-1; perhaps TRBD2 as D (6 bases). The germline V gene has CDR1 SGHNT and CDR2 YYREEE (reference sequence). The CDR3 is 14 amino acids. Trimming removed 5 bases from V and 1 base from J, with 10 bases in between.

The chain links TRBV29-1 to TRBJ2-5; D remains ambiguous. The CDR3 runs 14 residues. Germline CDR1 is SQVTM and CDR2 is ANQGSEA. Trimming stripped 1 base from V and 2 bases from J, with 11 bases between. This chain's CDR3 is CSVEGDIEQETQYF. CDR3 bases: TGCAGCGTTGAAGGAGACATAGAGCAAGAGACCCAGTACTTC. Drawing the rest from reference TRBV29-1 and TRBJ2-5, the complete variable domain is SAVISQKPSRDICQRGTSLTIQCQVDSQVTMMFWYRQQPGQSLTLIATANQGSEATYESGFVIDKFPISRPNLTFSTLTVSNMSPEDSSIYLCSVEGDIEQETQYFGPGTRLLVL.

The chain recombines TRBV11-1 with TRBJ2-7; D uncertain. Trimming took off 8 bases at V and 4 bases at J, with 3 bases between the two ends. Germline CDR1 is SGHAT and CDR2 is FQDESV (reference sequence). The CDR3 is 9 residues long. The CDR3 coding sequence is TGTGCCAGCGGGTACGAGCAGTACTTC. Protein: CASGYEQYF.

The sample holds many counts of this clonotype. The chain carries TRBV9 and TRBJ2-4; D is unresolved. V was pared by 0 bases and J by 0 bases, with 4 bases between. CDR1 and CDR2 (germline): SGDLS, YYNGEE. The CDR3 is 14 amino acids. CDR3: CASSVAGAKNIQYF. In nucleotides, the CDR3 is TGTGCCAGCAGCGTAGCGGGAGCCAAAAACATTCAGTACTTC.

The rearrangement uses TRBV11-3 and TRBJ2-2; TRBD1 might be the D (6 bases). The germline V gene has CDR1 SGHNT and CDR2 YENEEA. Deletions cut 1 base from V and 15 bases from J, with 12 bases between. The length of the CDR3 is 12 residues. The CDR3 region is CASSLGPRGMFF. The CDR3 DNA follows: TGTGCCAGCAGCTTAGGTCCCAGGGGAATGTTTTTT.

In its sample, this clonotype ranks as medium-sized. This chain uses TRBV11-2 with TRBJ2-5; 12 bases align to TRBD2. V lost 5 bases, J lost 5 bases, and 6 bases stayed unmatched. The CDR3 has 15 amino acids. Germline CDR1 is SGHAT and CDR2 is FQNNGV. The CDR3 nucleotides read TGTGCCAGCAGCCTTCGACTAGCGGGAGTTGAGACCCAGTACTTC. This sequence encodes CASSLRLAGVETQYF.

This clonotype was observed at least ten times. The J gene is TRBJ2-3, the V gene TRBV6-5; 12 bases match TRBD2. Germline loops: CDR1 MNHEY, CDR2 SVGAGI. Trimming cost V 6 bases and J 3 bases; bases outside gene matches: 7. This CDR3 contains 16 residues. CDR3 coding DNA: TGTGCCAGCAGCGTTAGGACTAGCGGGACAACAGATACGCAGTATTTT. Amino acid sequence: CASSVRTSGTTDTQYF.